The T cell receptor (beta chain) described here comes from a study of blood T cell repertoires in COVID-19. Background on the study: From T cells, B-cell-depleted T cells, or PBMCs came the material, which was cDNA or gDNA.

With regard to this clone: Other nucleotide sequences from this sample produce the same CDR3.

The CDR3 extends over 14 amino acids. CDR1 is DFQATT and CDR2 is SNEGSKA in the germline V gene (reference sequence). V was shortened by 3 bases and J by 1 base, with 12 bases between the two germline ends. Source study methods: How many nucleated cells were present was estimated from reference gene primer amplification. TCRdb keeps only in-frame clones here, not all; method: immunoSEQ multiplex PCR. V and J calls and clone size are given by that table; D and trimming were obtained from the DNA. The table has more than 150,000 clones, about 90% seen once. This TCR came from a man aged 50 to 60 with acute or convalescent COVID-19. The chain uses TRBV20-1 and TRBJ1-1; D uncertain. The sequencing input was peripheral blood. The CDR3 reads CSASLSPGNTEAFF. CDR3 nucleotides: TGCAGTGCTAGTCTATCCCCGGGGAACACTGAAGCTTTCTTT.